This T cell receptor beta chain was captured by sequencing in a study of cytomegalovirus exposure and HLA in healthy donors. The study's findings and limits: Earlier analysis yielded a pattern in which most TCR beta V segments were productive about 87% or about 30% of the time. Immune exposure data for these donors was limited to CMV serostatus.

The germline V gene encodes CDR1 MGHRA and CDR2 YSYEKL. The CDR3 contains 16 residues. V was clipped by 3 bases and J by 4 bases; unmatched bases: 8. 13 Jbeta primers and 60 Vbeta primers were used for the PCR. The assay was immunoSEQ multiplex PCR, and TCRdb's table has in-frame clones only and misses some. The sample records fewer than 250,000 clones, 70% to 90% being singletons. Turning to this clone: The antigen remains undetermined.

Sequenced: PBMCs. This TCR came from a human donor in good health. The chain employs TRBV4-1 and TRBJ2-3, with 9 bases identical to TRBD1. CDR3 bases: TGCGCCAGCAGCCAGATAGGACAGGGGTCGGCAGATACGCAGTATTTT. Amino acids: CASSQIGQGSADTQYF.